These 6 T cell receptor beta chains were sequenced from one sample in a study of human T cells and chemical hapten exposure (dated by TCRdb to about 2021). The time point label here, explained by the study, means: patch test 3, about 24 weeks after DPC sensitization. The sample's treatment or condition label, in plain terms: therapeutic diphenylcyclopropenone sensitization with weekly scalp DPC. The protocol used for the library was RACE. Sequenced on a NextSeq 500. TCRdb cleaned the public reads at Q25 with fastp, built clones with MiXCR and kept in-frame beta chains. Each entry merges the rows of one CDR3 protein and shows their most common DNA and genes. The sample table records 95,000 to 150,000 distinct CDR3 sequences; about 11% of these occur just once. Around 2.2% of the sample rests with the top ten. Sequencing was performed on whole blood, taken in connection with sensitization to the hapten diphenylcyclopropenone (DPC). The receptors were gathered from a woman in her forties or fifties with alopecia areata. Some clones in this sample may be carry-over from other donors' samples.

This clonotype was seen ten or more times. This chain links TRBV6-5 with TRBJ1-1; D possibly corresponds to TRBD1 (5 bases). Germline CDR1 reads MNHEY; CDR2 reads SVGAGI. V lost 9 bases to trimming and J lost 5 bases, with 13 bases between them. The CDR3 has 12 amino acids. The CDR3 DNA reads TGTGCCAGTTTGGGGGTTGGGACTGAAGCTTTCTTT. Amino acid sequence: CASLGVGTEAFF.

This clonotype has at least ten counts. The chain couples TRBV25-1 to TRBJ2-3, with 10 positions matching TRBD1. J was trimmed by 3 bases and V by 5 bases; bases with no gene match: 5. Per germline, CDR1 MGHDK and CDR2 SYGVNS. CDR3 length equals 15 residues. The DNA for the CDR3 is TGTGCCAGCAGTAGACAGGGGGCTAGGACAGATACGCAGTATTTT. It encodes CASSRQGARTDTQYF.

This clonotype was recorded many times. V and J are TRBV2 and TRBJ2-7; 8 bases fit TRBD1. Trimming cost V 11 bases and J 6 bases; bases outside gene matches: 3. The CDR3 spans 10 residues. Germline V lookup: CDR1 SNHLY, CDR2 FYNNEI. The CDR3 spells CAGGQVEQYF. As DNA, the CDR3 is TGTGCCGGGGGACAGGTCGAGCAGTACTTC.

The V gene is TRBV20-1, the J gene TRBJ1-3; D is perhaps TRBD1 (5 bases). Trimming stripped 8 bases from V and 4 bases from J, with 15 bases between. Per germline, CDR1 DFQATT and CDR2 SNEGSKA (reference sequence). The CDR3 has 13 residues. The CDR3 DNA reads TGCAGTACCCACCCAGGGCGCGGAAACACCATATATTTT. Its translation is CSTHPGRGNTIYF.

The V gene is TRBV6-6, the J gene TRBJ2-7; TRBD2 matches 10 bases. The germline V gene has CDR1 MNHNY and CDR2 SVGAGI (reference sequence). V was pared by 0 bases and J by 3 bases, with 5 bases of the junction left unmatched. The CDR3 is 16 residues long. CDR3 in DNA: TGTGCCAGCAGTTACTCGCACGGACTAGCGGTCTACGAGCAGTACTTC. Protein sequence: CASSYSHGLAVYEQYF.

This clonotype appeared a few times. V gene TRBV3-1 combines with J gene TRBJ2-3, with 7 bases fitting TRBD2. V dropped 1 base and J dropped 6; count of bases not matched to a gene: 4. CDR1 and CDR2 from the germline V gene are LGHDT and YNNKEL (reference sequence). CDR3 length: 14 residues. The CDR3: CASSQGAGTDTQYF. DNA of the CDR3: TGTGCCAGCAGCCAAGGAGCGGGAACTGATACGCAGTATTTT.